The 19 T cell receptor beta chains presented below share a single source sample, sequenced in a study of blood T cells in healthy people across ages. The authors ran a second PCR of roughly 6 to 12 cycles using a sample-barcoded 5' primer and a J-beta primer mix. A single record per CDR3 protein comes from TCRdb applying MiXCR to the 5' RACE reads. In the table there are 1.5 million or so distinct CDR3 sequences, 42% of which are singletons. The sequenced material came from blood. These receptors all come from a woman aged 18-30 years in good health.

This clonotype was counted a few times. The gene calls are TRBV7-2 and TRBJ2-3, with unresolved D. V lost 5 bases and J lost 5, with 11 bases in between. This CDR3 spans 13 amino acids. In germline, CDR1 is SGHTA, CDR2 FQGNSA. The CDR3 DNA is TGTGCCAGCAGCGTCATTAGGAAAGATACGCAGTATTTT. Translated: CASSVIRKDTQYF.

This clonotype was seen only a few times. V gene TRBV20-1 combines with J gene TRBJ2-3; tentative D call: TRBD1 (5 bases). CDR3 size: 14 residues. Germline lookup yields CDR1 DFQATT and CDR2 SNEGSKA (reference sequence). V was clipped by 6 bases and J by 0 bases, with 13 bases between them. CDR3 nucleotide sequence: TGCAGTGCCAAAAACAGGCTTAGCACAGATACGCAGTATTTT. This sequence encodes CSAKNRLSTDTQYF.

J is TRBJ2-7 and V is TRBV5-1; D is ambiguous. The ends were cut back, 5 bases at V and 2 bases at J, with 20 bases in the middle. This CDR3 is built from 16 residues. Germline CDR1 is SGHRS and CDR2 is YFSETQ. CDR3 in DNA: TGCGCCAGCAGACTAACCTACACGACTGTTCCCTACGAGCAGTACTTC. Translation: CASRLTYTTVPYEQYF.

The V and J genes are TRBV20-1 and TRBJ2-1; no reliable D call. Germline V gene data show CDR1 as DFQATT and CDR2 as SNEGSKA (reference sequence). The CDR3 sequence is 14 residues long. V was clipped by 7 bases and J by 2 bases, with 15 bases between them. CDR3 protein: CSVPGLKAYNEQFF. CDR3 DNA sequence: TGCAGTGTCCCGGGCCTTAAAGCCTACAATGAGCAGTTCTTC.

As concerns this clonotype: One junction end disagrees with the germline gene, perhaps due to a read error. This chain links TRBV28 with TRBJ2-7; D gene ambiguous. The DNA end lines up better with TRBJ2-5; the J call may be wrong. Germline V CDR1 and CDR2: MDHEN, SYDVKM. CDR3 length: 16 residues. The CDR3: CTSSSVSGGFQKTQYF. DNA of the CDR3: TGTACCAGCAGTTCCGTTTCGGGCGGATTCCAAAAGACCCAGTACTTC.

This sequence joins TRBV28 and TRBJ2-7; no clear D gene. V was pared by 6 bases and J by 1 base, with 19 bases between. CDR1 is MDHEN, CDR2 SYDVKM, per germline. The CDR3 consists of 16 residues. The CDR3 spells CASRAMTGPWSYEQYF. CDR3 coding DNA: TGTGCCAGCAGGGCCATGACCGGGCCATGGTCCTACGAGCAGTACTTC.

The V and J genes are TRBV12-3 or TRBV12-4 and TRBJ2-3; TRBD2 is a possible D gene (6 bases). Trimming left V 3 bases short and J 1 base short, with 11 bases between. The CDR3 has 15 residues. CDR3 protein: CASSFGGKGTDTQYF. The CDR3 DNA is TGTGCCAGCAGTTTCGGGGGAAAGGGCACAGATACGCAGTATTTT.

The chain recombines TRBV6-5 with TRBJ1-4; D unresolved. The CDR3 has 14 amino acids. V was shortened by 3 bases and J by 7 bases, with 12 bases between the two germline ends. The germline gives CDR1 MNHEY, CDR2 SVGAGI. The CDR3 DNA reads TGTGCCAGCAGTTATACTGGGTACGCTGAAAAACTGTTTTTT. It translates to CASSYTGYAEKLFF.

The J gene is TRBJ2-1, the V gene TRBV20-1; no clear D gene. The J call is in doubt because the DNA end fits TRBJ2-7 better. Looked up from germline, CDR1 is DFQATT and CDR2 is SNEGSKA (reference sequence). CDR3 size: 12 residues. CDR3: CSAAGSYNEQYF. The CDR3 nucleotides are TGCAGTGCGGCTGGCTCCTACAATGAGCAGTACTTC.

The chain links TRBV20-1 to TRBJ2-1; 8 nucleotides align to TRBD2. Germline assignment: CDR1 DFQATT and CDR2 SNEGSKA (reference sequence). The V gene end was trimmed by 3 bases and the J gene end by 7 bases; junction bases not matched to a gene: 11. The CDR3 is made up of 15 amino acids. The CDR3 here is CSARPSGLGFNEQFF. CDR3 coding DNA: TGCAGTGCTAGGCCTAGCGGGCTTGGATTTAATGAGCAGTTCTTC.

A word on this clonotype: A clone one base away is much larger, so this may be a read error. CDR3 nucleotides: TGCGCCAGCAGCCTCGGACAGGGCTCTAGGGAGCAGTTCTTC. Amino acid sequence: CASSLGQGSREQFF. The chain recombines TRBV4-1 with TRBJ2-1; 8 nucleotides match TRBD1. The germline V gene has CDR1 MGHRA and CDR2 YSYEKL. There are 14 residues in the CDR3. Trimming at V came to 4 bases and at J to 10 bases, leaving 9 bases not matched to a gene.

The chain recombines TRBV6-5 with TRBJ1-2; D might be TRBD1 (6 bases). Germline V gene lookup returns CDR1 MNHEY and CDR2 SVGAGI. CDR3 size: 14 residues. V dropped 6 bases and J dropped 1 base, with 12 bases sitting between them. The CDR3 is CASSQGYDNYGYTF. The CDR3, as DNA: TGTGCCAGCAGCCAGGGGTATGATAACTATGGCTACACCTTC.

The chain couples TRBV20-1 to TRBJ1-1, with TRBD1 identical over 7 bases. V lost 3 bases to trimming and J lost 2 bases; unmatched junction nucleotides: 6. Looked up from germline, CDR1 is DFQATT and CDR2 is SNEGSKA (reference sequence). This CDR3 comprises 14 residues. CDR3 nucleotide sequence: TGCAGTGCTAGCGGTGACAGGGTAAACACTGAAGCTTTCTTT. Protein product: CSASGDRVNTEAFF.

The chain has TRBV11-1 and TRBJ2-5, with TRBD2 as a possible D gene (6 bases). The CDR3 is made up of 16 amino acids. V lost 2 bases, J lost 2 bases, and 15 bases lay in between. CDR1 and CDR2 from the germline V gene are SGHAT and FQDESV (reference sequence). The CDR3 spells CASSLPGGTAQETQYF. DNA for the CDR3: TGTGCCAGCAGCTTACCCGGGGGAACGGCACAAGAGACCCAGTACTTC.

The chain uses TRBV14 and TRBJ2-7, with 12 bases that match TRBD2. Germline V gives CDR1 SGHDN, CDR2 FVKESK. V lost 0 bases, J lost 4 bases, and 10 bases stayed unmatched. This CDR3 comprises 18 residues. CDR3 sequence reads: CASSQDSRLAGVGYEQYF. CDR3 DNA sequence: TGTGCCAGCAGCCAAGACTCAAGACTAGCGGGAGTGGGGTACGAGCAGTACTTC.

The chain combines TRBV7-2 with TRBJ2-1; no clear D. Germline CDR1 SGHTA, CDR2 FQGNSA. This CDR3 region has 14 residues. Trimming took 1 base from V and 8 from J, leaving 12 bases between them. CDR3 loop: CASSLEGRFDEQFF. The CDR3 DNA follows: TGTGCCAGCAGCTTAGAAGGGCGTTTCGATGAGCAGTTCTTC.

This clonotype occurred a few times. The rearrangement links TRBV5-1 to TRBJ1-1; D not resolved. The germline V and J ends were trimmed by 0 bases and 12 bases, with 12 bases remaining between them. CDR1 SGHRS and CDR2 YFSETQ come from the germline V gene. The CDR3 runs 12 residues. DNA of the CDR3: TGCGCCAGCAGCTTGGCGGGATTCAGTCCTTTCTTT. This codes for CASSLAGFSPFF. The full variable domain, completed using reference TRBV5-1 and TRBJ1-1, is KAGVTQTPRYLIKTRGQQVTLSCSPISGHRSVSWYQQTPGQGLQFLFEYFSETQRNKGNFPGRFSGRQFSNSRSEMNVSTLELGDSALYLCASSLAGFSPFFGQGTRLTVV.

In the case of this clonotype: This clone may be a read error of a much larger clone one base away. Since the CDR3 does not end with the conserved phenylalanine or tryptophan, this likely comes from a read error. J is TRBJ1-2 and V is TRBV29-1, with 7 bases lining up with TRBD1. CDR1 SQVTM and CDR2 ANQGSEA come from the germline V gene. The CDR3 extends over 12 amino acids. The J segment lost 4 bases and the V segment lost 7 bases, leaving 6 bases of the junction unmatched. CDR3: CSARQGVYGYTL. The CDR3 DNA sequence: TGCAGCGCCAGACAGGGAGTCTATGGCTACACCTTA.

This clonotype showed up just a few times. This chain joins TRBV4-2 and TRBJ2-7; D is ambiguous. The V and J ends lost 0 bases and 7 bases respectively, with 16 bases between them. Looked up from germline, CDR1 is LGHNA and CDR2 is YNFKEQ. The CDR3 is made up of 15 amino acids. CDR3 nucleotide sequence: TGTGCCAGCAGCCAAGAGGCCTCACTATCCAATGAGCAGTACTTC. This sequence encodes CASSQEASLSNEQYF.